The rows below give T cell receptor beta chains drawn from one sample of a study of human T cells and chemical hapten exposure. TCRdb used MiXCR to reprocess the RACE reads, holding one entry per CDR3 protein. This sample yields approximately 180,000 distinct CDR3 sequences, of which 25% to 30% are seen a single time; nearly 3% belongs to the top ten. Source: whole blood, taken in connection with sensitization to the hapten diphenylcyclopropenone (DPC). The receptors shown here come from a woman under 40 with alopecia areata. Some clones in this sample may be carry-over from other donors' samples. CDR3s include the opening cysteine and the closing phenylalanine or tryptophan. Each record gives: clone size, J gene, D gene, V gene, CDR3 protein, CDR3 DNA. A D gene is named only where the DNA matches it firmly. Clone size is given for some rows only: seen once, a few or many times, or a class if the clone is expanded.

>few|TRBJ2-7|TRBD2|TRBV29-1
CSVDLTSGSSYEQYF
TGCAGCGTTGATCTAACTAGCGGCAGCTCCTACGAGCAGTACTTC
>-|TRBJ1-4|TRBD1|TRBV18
CASSPWTGGVTTNEKLFF
TGTGCCAGCTCACCATGGACAGGGGGCGTAACAACTAATGAAAAACTGTTTTTT
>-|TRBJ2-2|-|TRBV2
CASSGQSTNTGELFF
TGTGCCAGCAGTGGACAGTCCACTAACACCGGGGAGCTGTTTTTT
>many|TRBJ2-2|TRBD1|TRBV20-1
CSARTGSTGELFF
TGCAGTGCTAGGACAGGGTCAACCGGGGAGCTGTTTTTT
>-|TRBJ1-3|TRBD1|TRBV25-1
CASSVSPGTGLDTIYF
TGTGCCAGCAGTGTTTCGCCCGGGACAGGGTTAGACACCATATATTTT
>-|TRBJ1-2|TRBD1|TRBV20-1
CSARDRGPYGYTF
TGCAGTGCTAGGGACAGGGGACCCTATGGCTACACCTTC
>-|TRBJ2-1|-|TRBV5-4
CASSHGQRDEQFF
TGTGCCAGCAGCCACGGACAGCGCGATGAGCAGTTCTTC
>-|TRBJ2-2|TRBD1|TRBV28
CASSQDRGEAGELFF
TGTGCCAGCAGTCAGGACAGGGGGGAGGCCGGGGAGCTGTTTTTT
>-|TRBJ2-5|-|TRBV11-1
CASSSPGRYETQYF
TGTGCCAGCAGCTCCCCCGGGAGATACGAGACCCAGTACTTC
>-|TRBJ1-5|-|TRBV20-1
CSARVLGGQPQHF
TGCAGTGCTAGAGTCTTAGGCGGTCAGCCCCAGCATTTT
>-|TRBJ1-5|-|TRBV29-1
CSVEDGPQHF
TGCAGCGTTGAAGATGGGCCCCAGCATTTT
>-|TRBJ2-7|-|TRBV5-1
CASSLVAGSFYEQYF
TGCGCCAGCAGCTTGGTGGCTGGGTCCTTCTACGAGCAGTACTTC
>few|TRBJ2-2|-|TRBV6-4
CASSPLGSRNTGELFF
TGTGCCAGCAGTCCTCTGGGGAGTAGGAACACCGGGGAGCTGTTTTTT
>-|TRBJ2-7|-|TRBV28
CASRLSSGPMGEQYF
TGTGCCAGCAGACTAAGTAGCGGACCAATGGGCGAGCAGTACTTC
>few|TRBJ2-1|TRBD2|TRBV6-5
CASSYSFLASGYNEQFF
TGTGCCAGCAGTTACTCGTTTCTGGCTAGCGGATACAATGAGCAGTTCTTC
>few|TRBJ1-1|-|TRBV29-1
CSAATILNTEAFF
TGCAGCGCTGCAACCATTTTGAACACTGAAGCTTTCTTT
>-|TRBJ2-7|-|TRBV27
CASRTGGVAYEQYF
TGTGCCAGCAGGACCGGGGGCGTTGCCTACGAGCAGTACTTC
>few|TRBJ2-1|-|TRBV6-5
CATSPRGTYNEQFF
TGTGCCACCTCCCCTCGGGGGACCTACAATGAGCAGTTCTTC
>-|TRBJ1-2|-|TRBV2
CASSGESGGYGYTF
TGTGCCAGCAGTGGGGAGTCCGGCGGCTATGGCTACACCTTC
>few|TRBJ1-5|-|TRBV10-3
CAISDTGNQPQHF
TGTGCCATCAGCGACACGGGGAATCAGCCCCAGCATTTT
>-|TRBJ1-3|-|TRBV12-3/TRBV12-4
CASSADPGAGNTIYF
TGTGCCAGCAGCGCCGACCCCGGGGCTGGAAACACCATATATTTT
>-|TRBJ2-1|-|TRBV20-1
CSAHDGYNEQFF
TGCAGTGCTCACGACGGCTACAATGAGCAGTTCTTC
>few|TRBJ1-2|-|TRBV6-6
CASSGPSIQGGTGENYGYTF
TGTGCCAGCAGTGGGCCCTCTATTCAGGGAGGGACGGGGGAGAACTATGGCTACACCTTC
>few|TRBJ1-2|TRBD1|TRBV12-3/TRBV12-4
CASSSGQGARGYTF
TGTGCCAGCAGTTCCGGACAGGGGGCGCGTGGCTACACCTTC
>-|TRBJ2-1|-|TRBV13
CASSLGRRENEQFF
TGTGCCAGCAGCTTAGGCCGTAGAGAGAATGAGCAGTTCTTC
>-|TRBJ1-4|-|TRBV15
CATSSQNEKLFF
TGTGCCACCAGCAGCCAAAATGAAAAACTGTTTTTT
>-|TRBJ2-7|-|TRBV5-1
CASSLAPGRGYYEQYF
TGCGCCAGCAGCTTGGCACCGGGACGAGGATACTACGAGCAGTACTTC
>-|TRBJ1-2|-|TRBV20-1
CSAPSANYGYTF
TGCAGTGCCCCCTCTGCTAACTATGGCTACACCTTC
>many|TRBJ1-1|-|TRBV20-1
CSARGSRGLTEAFF
TGCAGTGCTAGAGGCTCTCGGGGGCTCACTGAAGCTTTCTTT
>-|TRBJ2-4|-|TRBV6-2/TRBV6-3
CASSYRRLVDIQYF
TGTGCCAGCAGTTACCGGCGGCTGGTGGACATTCAGTACTTC
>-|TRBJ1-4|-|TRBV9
CASSGAPGRYSAKLFF
TGTGCCAGCAGCGGGGCCCCGGGGCGATATAGTGCAAAACTGTTTTTT
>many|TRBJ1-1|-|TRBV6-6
CASSSPDRRAFF
TGTGCCAGCAGTTCCCCCGACAGGAGAGCTTTCTTT
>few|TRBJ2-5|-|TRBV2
CASSWGKETQYF
TGTGCCAGTAGCTGGGGTAAAGAGACCCAGTACTTC
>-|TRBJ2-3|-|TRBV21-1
CASSKNGGRPDTQYF
TGTGCCAGCAGCAAAAATGGCGGGAGACCAGATACGCAGTATTTT
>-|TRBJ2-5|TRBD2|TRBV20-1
CSAILKRETPRETQYF
TGCAGTGCTATACTTAAGCGGGAAACCCCGAGGGAGACCCAGTACTTC
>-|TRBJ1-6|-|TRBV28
CASRTPGSGASPLHF
TGTGCCAGCAGAACCCCAGGGTCGGGGGCCTCACCCCTCCACTTT
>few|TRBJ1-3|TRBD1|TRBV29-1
CSVARTGAGNTIYF
TGCAGCGTTGCCCGTACAGGGGCTGGAAACACCATATATTTT
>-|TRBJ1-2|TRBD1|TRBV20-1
CSAQGQTPYGYTF
TGCAGTGCCCAGGGACAGACTCCCTATGGCTACACCTTC
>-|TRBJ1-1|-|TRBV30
CAWSVGTEAFF
TGTGCCTGGAGTGTAGGCACTGAAGCTTTCTTT
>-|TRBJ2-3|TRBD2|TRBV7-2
CASSQHREGTQYF
TGTGCCAGCAGCCAGCATCGGGAGGGTACGCAGTATTTT
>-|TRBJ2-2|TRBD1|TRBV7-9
CASSLRQQTGAGELFF
TGTGCCAGCAGCTTACGACAACAAACAGGGGCCGGGGAGCTGTTTTTT
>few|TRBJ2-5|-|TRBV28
CATTYSGQETQYF
TGTGCCACAACTTATAGCGGTCAAGAGACCCAGTACTTC
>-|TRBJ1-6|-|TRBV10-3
CAISGGEGLLHF
TGTGCCATCAGTGGGGGTGAAGGTCTACTCCACTTT
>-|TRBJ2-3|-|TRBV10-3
CATNSRTGSTDTQYF
TGTGCCACCAACTCCAGGACGGGGAGCACAGATACGCAGTATTTT
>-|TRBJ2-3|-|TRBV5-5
CASSLITGFTDTQYF
TGTGCCAGCAGCTTGATAACAGGATTCACAGATACGCAGTATTTT
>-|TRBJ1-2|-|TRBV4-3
CASSQDRTQGYTF
TGCGCCAGCAGCCAAGATAGGACCCAAGGCTACACCTTC
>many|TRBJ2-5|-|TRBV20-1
CSARKVDGQETQYF
TGCAGTGCTAGAAAGGTTGACGGTCAAGAGACCCAGTACTTC
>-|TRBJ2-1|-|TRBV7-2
CASSLAYGAYNEQFF
TGTGCCAGCAGCTTAGCTTATGGGGCCTACAATGAGCAGTTCTTC
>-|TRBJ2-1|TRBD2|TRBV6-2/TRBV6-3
CASSWSGRADEQFF
TGTGCCAGCAGTTGGAGCGGGAGGGCCGATGAGCAGTTCTTC
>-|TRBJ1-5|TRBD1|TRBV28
CASRPPDRGGHQPQHF
TGTGCCAGCAGACCCCCGGACAGGGGCGGCCATCAGCCCCAGCATTTT
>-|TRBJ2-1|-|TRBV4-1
CASSVDSGSYNEQFF
TGCGCCAGCAGCGTGGACTCCGGGTCCTACAATGAGCAGTTCTTC
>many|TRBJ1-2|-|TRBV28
CASSLRGLGYTF
TGTGCCAGCAGTTTGAGGGGCCTTGGCTACACCTTC
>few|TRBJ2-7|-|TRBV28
CASRRSGPYEQYF
TGTGCCAGCAGAAGGAGCGGGCCCTACGAGCAGTACTTC
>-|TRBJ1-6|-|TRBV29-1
CSGKRDVSSYNSPLHF
TGCAGCGGCAAACGGGACGTGAGCTCCTATAATTCACCCCTCCACTTT
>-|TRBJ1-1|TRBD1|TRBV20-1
CSARAHPGTGGTEAFF
TGCAGTGCTAGAGCCCACCCGGGAACAGGGGGCACTGAAGCTTTCTTT
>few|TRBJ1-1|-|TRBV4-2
CASSQERQVNTEAFF
TGTGCCAGCAGCCAAGAGCGCCAGGTTAACACTGAAGCTTTCTTT
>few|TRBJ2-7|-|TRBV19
CASSIIASSYEQYF
TGTGCCAGTAGTATTATCGCCTCCTCCTACGAGCAGTACTTC
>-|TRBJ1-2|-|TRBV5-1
CASSLAGTGGGYTF
TGCGCCAGCAGCTTGGCCGGGACTGGAGGTGGCTACACCTTC
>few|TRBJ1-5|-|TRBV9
CASSRSGDQPQHF
TGTGCCAGCAGCCGGTCGGGTGATCAGCCCCAGCATTTT